This T cell receptor (beta chain) was profiled in a study of CD8+ T cells in alopecia areata. Notes on the study in general: Greater clonality was observed in lesional scalp samples, especially alopecia totalis/universalis, versus normal scalp. TCRs were shared less clearly across patients than in mice, possibly for HLA-related reasons.

CDR1 is SGHVS and CDR2 is FQNEAQ in the germline V gene. This CDR3 is 14 amino acids long. V lost 3 bases and J lost 2, with 10 bases in between. RNA, once extracted, was reverse transcribed into cDNA for use as the sequencing template. Sequenced by immunoSEQ multiplex PCR; TCRdb stores in-frame clones only, minus some. The table shows 120,000 or so clones, with approximately 47% occurring only once. This clone came up a few times. The antigen remains unidentified. This rearrangement joins TRBV7-8 to TRBJ2-5, with D perhaps matching TRBD1 (6 bases). The TCR comes from a human donor with alopecia areata. Sequencing was done on a sample of NKG2D-low CD8+ T cells sorted from blood. This CDR3 is CASSFTGTQETQYF. The CDR3 bases are TGTGCCAGCAGCTTCACCGGGACACAAGAGACCCAGTACTTC.